This TCR beta chain was obtained from a study of blood T cell repertoires in COVID-19. Per the original data handling: Reference gene primer amplification in the assay estimated nucleated cell counts. Assay: immunoSEQ multiplex PCR; the TCRdb copy retains only in-frame clones and omits some. That table supplies the V and J calls and clone size; D and trimming were determined from the DNA. This table has some 510,000 clones, around 89% appearing once. Residents of about two dozen US areas, aged roughly 18 to 89 years, made up the participants. Participants' own reports of clinical history determined their cohort assignment. Donors of Cohort 3 who recovered were those that had two negative PCRs, clearance, or symptom resolution. Input material: PBMCs or T cells enriched from blood (not recorded which). The TCR originated in a woman aged 40 to 50 who had recovered from COVID-19.

The CDR3, as DNA: TGTGCCAGCAGTTTATTTAGCGGGAGGGCGTCGGATACGCAGTATTTT. Translation: CASSLFSGRASDTQYF. J is TRBJ2-3 and V is TRBV27; 11 bases line up with TRBD2. This CDR3 comprises 16 residues. CDR1 is MNHEY and CDR2 is SMNVEV in the germline V gene (reference sequence). V gave up 1 base and J gave up 6 bases; unmatched junction bases: 6.